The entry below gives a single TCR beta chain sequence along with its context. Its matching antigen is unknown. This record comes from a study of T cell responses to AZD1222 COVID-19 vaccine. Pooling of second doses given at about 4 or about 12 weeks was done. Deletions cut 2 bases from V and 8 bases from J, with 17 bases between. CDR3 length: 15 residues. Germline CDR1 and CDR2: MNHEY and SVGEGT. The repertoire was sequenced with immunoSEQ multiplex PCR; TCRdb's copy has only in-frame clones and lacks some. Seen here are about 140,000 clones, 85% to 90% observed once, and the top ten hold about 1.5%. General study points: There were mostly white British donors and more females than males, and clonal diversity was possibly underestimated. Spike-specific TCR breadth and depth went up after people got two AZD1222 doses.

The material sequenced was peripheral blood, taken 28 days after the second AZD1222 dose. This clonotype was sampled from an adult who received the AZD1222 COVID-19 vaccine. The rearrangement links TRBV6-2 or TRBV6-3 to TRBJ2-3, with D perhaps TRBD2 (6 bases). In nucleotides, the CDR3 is TGTGCCAGCAGTTACGATACCGGAGGGGCTGTTACGCAGTATTTT. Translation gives CASSYDTGGAVTQYF.